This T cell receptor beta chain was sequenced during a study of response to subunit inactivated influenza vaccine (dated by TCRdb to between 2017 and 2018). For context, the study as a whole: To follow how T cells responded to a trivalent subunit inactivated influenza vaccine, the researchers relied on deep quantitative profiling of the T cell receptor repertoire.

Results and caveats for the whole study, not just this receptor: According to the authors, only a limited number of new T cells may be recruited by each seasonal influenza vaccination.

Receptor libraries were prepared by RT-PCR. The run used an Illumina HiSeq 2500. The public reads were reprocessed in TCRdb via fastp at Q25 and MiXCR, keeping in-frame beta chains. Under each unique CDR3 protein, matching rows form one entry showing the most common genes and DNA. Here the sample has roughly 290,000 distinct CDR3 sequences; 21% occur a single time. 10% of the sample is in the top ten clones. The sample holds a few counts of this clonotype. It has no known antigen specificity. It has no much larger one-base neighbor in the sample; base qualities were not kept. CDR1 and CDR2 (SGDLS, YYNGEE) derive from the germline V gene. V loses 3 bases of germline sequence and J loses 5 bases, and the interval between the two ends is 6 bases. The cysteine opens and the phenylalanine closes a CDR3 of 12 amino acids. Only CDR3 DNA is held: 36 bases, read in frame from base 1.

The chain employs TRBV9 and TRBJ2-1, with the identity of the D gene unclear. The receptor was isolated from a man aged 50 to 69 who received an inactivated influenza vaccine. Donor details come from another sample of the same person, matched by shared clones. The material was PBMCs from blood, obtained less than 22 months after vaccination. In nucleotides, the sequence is TGTGCCAGCAGCGCAGAGGACAATGAGCAGTTCTTC. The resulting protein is CASSAEDNEQFF. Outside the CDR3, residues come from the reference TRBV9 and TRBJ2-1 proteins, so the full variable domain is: DSGVTQTPKHLITATGQRVTLRCSPRSGDLSVYWYQQSLDQGLQFLIQYYNGEERAKGNILERFSAQQFPDLHSELNLSSLELGDSALYFCASSAEDNEQFFGPGTRLTVL.